A single sample gave rise to the 28 T cell receptor beta chains below, sequenced in a study of CD8 T cells in ankylosing spondylitis. In TCRdb, the 5' RACE reads were re-called with MiXCR into one record per CDR3 protein. The sample has around 120,000 distinct CDR3 sequences, approximately 10% seen once; the top ten hold more than 3%. The sample taken for sequencing was blood, either unsorted or a sorted T cell fraction (not recorded which). The receptors originated from a male donor with ankylosing spondylitis or in good health (not recorded which).

This clonotype was observed many times. V and J are TRBV5-1 and TRBJ2-1, with TRBD1 matching 8 bases. Germline loops: CDR1 SGHRS, CDR2 YFSETQ. The CDR3 runs 15 residues. Trimming cost V 4 bases and J 2 bases; bases outside gene matches: 5. DNA for the CDR3: TGCGCCAGCAGCCCGGGACAGGTCACCTACAATGAGCAGTTCTTC. Protein: CASSPGQVTYNEQFF.

A remark on this clonotype: This sequence may be a read error, since a much larger clone differs from it by one base. This chain connects TRBV15 to TRBJ2-5, with 8 bases aligning to TRBD1. CDR1 and CDR2 (germline): LNHNV, YYDKDF (reference sequence). The CDR3 totals 16 residues. V shed 5 bases and J 5 bases; nucleotides not matched to a gene: 13. The CDR3 sequence is CATSLTGAGGLETQYF. CDR3 in DNA: TGTGCCACCAGCCTTACCGGGGCAGGGGGCCTGGAGACCCAGTACTTC.

The V call is TRBV7-2, the J call TRBJ2-1; a weak D match, TRBD2 (6 bases). Per germline, CDR1 SGHTA and CDR2 FQGNSA. Between the trimmed V and J ends, which lost 0 bases and 7 bases, there was a span of 25 bases. The CDR3 sequence is 19 residues long. CDR3 loop: CASSLALGRGSGLGNEQFF. The CDR3 DNA is TGTGCCAGCAGCTTAGCCCTGGGTCGGGGGAGCGGCTTAGGGAATGAGCAGTTCTTC.

This clonotype was recorded at least ten times. J is TRBJ1-1 and V is TRBV29-1; 9 bases match TRBD1. V shed 4 bases, J shed 10 bases, and the junction held 7 bases outside the gene matches. Germline V gives CDR1 SQVTM, CDR2 ANQGSEA. CDR3 length equals 12 residues. This chain's CDR3 is CSVAKQGALAFF. CDR3 nucleotides: TGCAGCGTTGCAAAACAGGGGGCCTTAGCTTTCTTT.

This clonotype was seen a handful of times. This sequence joins TRBV5-1 and TRBJ2-7; 8 positions match TRBD1. The V and J ends lost 4 bases and 2 bases, in that order; junction bases with no gene match: 5. This CDR3 is 14 amino acids long. Germline assignment: CDR1 SGHRS and CDR2 YFSETQ. DNA of the CDR3: TGCGCCAGCAGCCCGGACAGGGTTACCTACGAGCAGTACTTC. This sequence encodes CASSPDRVTYEQYF.

The rearrangement uses TRBV4-3 and TRBJ2-3; 8 nucleotides align to TRBD2. The germline V gene encodes CDR1 LGHNA and CDR2 YSLEER. The CDR3 runs 16 residues. V trimming: 0 bases; J trimming: 3 bases; junction bases outside the gene matches: 5. CDR3 region: CASSQEGSGTTDTQYF. The DNA for the CDR3 is TGCGCCAGCAGCCAAGAGGGTAGCGGGACTACAGATACGCAGTATTTT.

As for this clonotype: This sequence may be a read error, since a much larger clone differs from it by one base. The rearrangement uses TRBV12-3 or TRBV12-4 and TRBJ2-1; D may be TRBD2 (5 bases). This CDR3 contains 14 residues. The V end lost 3 bases, the J end lost 9 bases, and 15 bases lay between the germline ends. The DNA of the CDR3 is TGTGCCAGCAGTTTCGATGGACTTACTCGTGAGCAGTTCTTC. Translation gives CASSFDGLTREQFF.

This clonotype was counted many times. V is TRBV7-2 and J is TRBJ2-4; TRBD2 is a possible D gene (7 bases). V shed 1 base and J shed 5 bases, with 12 bases lying between them. Germline CDR1 is SGHTA and CDR2 is FQGNSA. This CDR3 contains 15 residues. CDR3 nucleotide sequence: TGTGCCAGCAGCTTAGTTTTGGGGGGGCAAAACATTCAGTACTTC. Translating it yields CASSLVLGGQNIQYF.

This clonotype was recorded many times. V usage is TRBV6-6 and J usage is TRBJ2-5; unclear D gene. The CDR3 spans 13 residues. Germline CDR1 is MNHNY and CDR2 is SVGAGI (reference sequence). The V gene lost 7 bases and the J gene lost 5 bases, with 14 bases spanning the gap. This CDR3 is CASTETIEETQYF. In nucleotides, the CDR3 is TGTGCCAGCACCGAAACAATCGAGGAGACCCAGTACTTC.

This clonotype was found a few times. J is TRBJ2-6 and V is TRBV20-1, with 9 bases aligning to TRBD2. The CDR3 length is 17 residues. The V segment lost 3 bases and the J segment 0 bases; nucleotides outside the gene matches: 6. Germline V gene lookup returns CDR1 DFQATT and CDR2 SNEGSKA (reference sequence). CDR3: CSARIAGVTSGANVLTF. The CDR3 nucleotides are TGCAGTGCTAGGATAGCGGGAGTTACCTCTGGGGCCAACGTCCTGACTTTC.

The chain has TRBV6-1 and TRBJ2-2; TRBD2 agrees at 7 bases. The CDR3 spans 12 residues. V gave up 11 bases and J gave up 3 bases; unmatched junction bases: 3. CDR1 is MNHNS, CDR2 SASEGT, per germline. Written as DNA, the CDR3 is TGTGCCGCCGGGAGGTACACCGGGGAGCTGTTTTTT. It translates to CAAGRYTGELFF.

This clonotype was seen ten or more times. The chain has TRBV18 and TRBJ2-2; perhaps D is TRBD1 or TRBD2 (5 bases each). Germline lookup yields CDR1 KGHSH and CDR2 LQKENI. This CDR3 spans 15 amino acids. Trimming stripped 5 bases from V and 1 base from J, with 11 bases between. CDR3 sequence: CASSRDGMNTGELFF. Here the CDR3 DNA reads TGTGCCAGCTCAAGGGACGGGATGAACACCGGGGAGCTGTTTTTT.

This clonotype was detected ten times or more. CDR3 region: CASTLLGQGTDTQYF. As DNA, the CDR3 is TGTGCCAGCACCCTATTGGGGCAGGGTACAGATACGCAGTATTTT. The chain carries TRBV7-2 and TRBJ2-3, with D perhaps TRBD1 (5 bases). Germline V lookup: CDR1 SGHTA, CDR2 FQGNSA. The ends were cut back, 7 bases at V and 3 bases at J, with 17 bases in the middle. The CDR3 is made up of 15 amino acids.

This clonotype was counted at least ten times. The rearrangement links TRBV4-3 to TRBJ2-1; weak D call: TRBD2 (5 bases). CDR1 and CDR2 (germline): LGHNA, YSLEER. With 0 bases removed from V and 10 bases from J, the gap between germline ends came to 10 bases. This CDR3 contains 13 residues. DNA for the CDR3: TGCGCCAGCAGCCAAGAGGGCGGGTACGAGCAGTTCTTC. This translates into CASSQEGGYEQFF.

In this sample, this clonotype turned up many times. J is TRBJ2-7 and V is TRBV6-2 or TRBV6-3, with D perhaps TRBD1 (5 bases). V shed 0 bases and J shed 0 bases, with 9 bases lying between them. CDR1 is MNHEY, CDR2 SVGEGT, per germline. The CDR3 spans 15 residues. The CDR3 loop is CASSYSTGFSYEQYF. The CDR3 DNA is TGTGCCAGCAGTTACTCTACAGGCTTCTCCTACGAGCAGTACTTC.

This clonotype was recorded at least ten times. CDR3 nucleotide sequence: TGCGCCAGCAGCTTGGATGGGGCGATAAACACTGAAGCTTTCTTT. Protein: CASSLDGAINTEAFF. The chain couples TRBV5-1 to TRBJ1-1; D might be TRBD1 (5 bases). This CDR3 has 15 amino acids. Germline CDR1 SGHRS, CDR2 YFSETQ. The ends were cut back, 0 bases at V and 2 bases at J, with 11 bases in the middle.

The table lists this clonotype with a few counts. This chain joins TRBV11-2 and TRBJ2-4; 7 bases match TRBD2. The CDR3 length is 16 residues. Germline-derived CDR1 and CDR2 are SGHAT and FQNNGV. V lost 5 bases to trimming and J lost 6 bases; unmatched junction nucleotides: 13. CDR3 nucleotide sequence: TGTGCCAGCAGCCCGCGGGGGTCGGGGCGAAGAAACATTCAGTACTTC. Translated: CASSPRGSGRRNIQYF.

In its sample, this clonotype was seen many times. This chain links TRBV5-1 with TRBJ2-3; either TRBD1 or TRBD2 may fit D (5 bases each). Trimming stripped 0 bases from V and 8 bases from J, with 16 bases between. This CDR3 is built from 15 residues. Germline V gene data show CDR1 as SGHRS and CDR2 as YFSETQ. The CDR3: CASSLEPSLRGTQYF. CDR3 coding DNA: TGCGCCAGCAGCTTGGAACCCTCACTGAGGGGTACGCAGTATTTT.

This clonotype was counted ten times or more. This sequence joins TRBV7-6 and TRBJ1-1; 9 nucleotides align to TRBD1. This CDR3 contains 14 residues. Germline-derived CDR1 and CDR2 are SGHVS and FNYEAQ. After removal of 4 bases from V and 5 bases from J, the junction contained 5 bases not matched to a gene. This CDR3 reads CASSWGQGLTEAFF. In nucleotides, the CDR3 is TGTGCCAGCAGCTGGGGACAGGGTTTAACTGAAGCTTTCTTT.

The chain joins TRBV5-1 to TRBJ2-1; 15 positions match TRBD2. There are 20 residues in the CDR3. V lost 8 bases, J lost 7 bases, and 22 bases stayed unmatched. Germline values: CDR1 SGHRS, CDR2 YFSETQ. Here the CDR3 reads CASSGRDTETGTSGRNEQFF. The DNA for the CDR3 is TGCGCCAGTAGCGGCCGGGACACAGAAACCGGGACTAGCGGGAGGAATGAGCAGTTCTTC.

This chain links TRBV7-8 with TRBJ2-5; TRBD1 matches at 7 bases. V trimming: 5 bases; J trimming: 4 bases; junction bases outside the gene matches: 10. The CDR3 has 15 residues. Germline V gene data show CDR1 as SGHVS and CDR2 as FQNEAQ. CDR3 sequence: CASSPTGLSRETQYF. In nucleotides, the CDR3 is TGTGCCAGCAGCCCGACAGGGCTGTCTCGAGAGACCCAGTACTTC.

In its sample, this clonotype was seen many times. V is TRBV5-1 and J is TRBJ1-1; 7 bases fit TRBD1. The CDR3 runs to 15 residues. Germline-derived CDR1 and CDR2 are SGHRS and YFSETQ. V was pared by 7 bases and J by 6 bases, with 15 bases of the junction left unmatched. The CDR3 nucleotides read TGCGCCAGCTCCTTTCAGGGGGTAAGGTGGTCTGAAGCTTTCTTT. This translates into CASSFQGVRWSEAFF.

This clonotype was detected a few times. V is TRBV20-1 and J is TRBJ1-6, with 7 bases lining up with TRBD1. The V gene end was trimmed by 0 bases and the J gene end by 7 bases; junction bases not matched to a gene: 6. This CDR3 spans 15 amino acids. In germline, CDR1 is DFQATT, CDR2 SNEGSKA (reference sequence). CDR3 loop: CSARDPLGQNSPLHF. The CDR3 nucleotides read TGCAGTGCTAGAGATCCATTGGGACAGAATTCACCCCTCCACTTT.

This clonotype appeared many times. V is TRBV29-1 and J is TRBJ2-1; a possible D gene is TRBD1 (6 bases). Germline loops: CDR1 SQVTM, CDR2 ANQGSEA. Deletions cut 3 bases from V and 6 bases from J, with 18 bases between. The CDR3 is 15 amino acids. CDR3 DNA: TGCAGCGTTGATGCGCAGGGGCGAAGCGCCAATGAGCAGTTCTTC. Encoded protein: CSVDAQGRSANEQFF.

The chain is built from TRBV5-1 and TRBJ2-2; maybe TRBD1 (5 bases). CDR1 SGHRS and CDR2 YFSETQ come from the germline V gene. The V end lost 0 bases, the J end lost 3 bases, and 9 bases lay between the germline ends. The CDR3 loop spans 15 amino acids. CDR3 bases: TGCGCCAGCAGCTTGGGCCAGGGATACACCGGGGAGCTGTTTTTT. It encodes CASSLGQGYTGELFF.

There are many counts of this clonotype. The chain is built from TRBV6-1 and TRBJ2-5; TRBD1 might be the D (6 bases). The V end lost 6 bases, the J end lost 4 bases, and 15 bases lay between the germline ends. In germline, CDR1 is MNHNS, CDR2 SASEGT. The CDR3 runs to 14 residues. CDR3 residues: CASRSTGKGETQYF. The CDR3 DNA reads as TGTGCCAGCAGATCTACAGGGAAAGGAGAGACCCAGTACTTC.

This clonotype was found many times. This chain links TRBV29-1 with TRBJ2-6; D ambiguous. In germline, CDR1 is SQVTM, CDR2 ANQGSEA. The CDR3 covers 13 residues. V was pared by 6 bases and J by 1 base, with 7 bases between. This CDR3 is CSVKTSGANVLTF. In DNA form, the CDR3 reads TGCAGCGTGAAGACTTCTGGGGCCAACGTCCTGACTTTC.

The CDR3 nucleotides read TGTGCCAGCAGTTTCCTTACTAGCTTAGATACGCAGTATTTT. Protein product: CASSFLTSLDTQYF. This chain links TRBV27 with TRBJ2-3, with D perhaps matching TRBD2 (6 bases). The V gene lost 3 bases and the J gene lost 5 bases, with 12 bases spanning the gap. The CDR3 loop spans 14 amino acids. Germline lookup yields CDR1 MNHEY and CDR2 SMNVEV (reference sequence).